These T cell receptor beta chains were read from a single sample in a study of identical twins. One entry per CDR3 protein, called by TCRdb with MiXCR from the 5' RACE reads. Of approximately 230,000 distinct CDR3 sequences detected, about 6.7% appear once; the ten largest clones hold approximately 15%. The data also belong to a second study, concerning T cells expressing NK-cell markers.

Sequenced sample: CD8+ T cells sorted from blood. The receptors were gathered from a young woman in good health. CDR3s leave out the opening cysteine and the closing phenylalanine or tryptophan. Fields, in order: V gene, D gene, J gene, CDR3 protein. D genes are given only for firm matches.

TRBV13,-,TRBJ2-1,ASSVGRRNNEQF
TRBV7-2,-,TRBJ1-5,ASSSDRAGGNQPQH
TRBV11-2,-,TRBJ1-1,ASSSLTEAF
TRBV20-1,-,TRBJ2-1,SARETYGSFAGQF
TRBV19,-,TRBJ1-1,ASSISGSNTEAF
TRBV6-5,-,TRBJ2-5,ASSYSGETQY
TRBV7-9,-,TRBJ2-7,ASSATGYEQY
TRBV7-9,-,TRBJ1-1,ASSHLTEAF
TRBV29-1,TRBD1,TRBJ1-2,SIAGTGYGYT
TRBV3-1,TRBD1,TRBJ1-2,ASSLPRGVGYT
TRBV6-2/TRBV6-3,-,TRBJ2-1,ASSYLQSYNEQF
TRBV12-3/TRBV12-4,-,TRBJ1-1,ASTIIRPTEAF
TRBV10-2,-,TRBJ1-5,ASNSGISNQPQH
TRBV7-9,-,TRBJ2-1,ASSFSLENNEQF
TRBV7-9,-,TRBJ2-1,ASSLLVAGAGNEQF